This is a list of T cell receptor beta chains from one sample in a study of human T cells and chemical hapten exposure. One entry per CDR3 protein results from TCRdb running MiXCR on the RACE reads. The data contain some 190,000 distinct CDR3 sequences, around 22% of them seen just once; the ten biggest clones take up under 7.5%. The sample was whole blood, taken in connection with sensitization to the hapten diphenylcyclopropenone (DPC). Source of these receptors: a woman between 50 and 59 years old with alopecia areata. Some clones in this sample may be carry-over from other donors' samples. Each CDR3 is given with its conserved first and last residue. Fields, in order: clone size, V gene, D gene, J gene, CDR3 DNA, CDR3 protein. D genes are given only for firm matches. Clone sizes are given selectively: once, few, many, or a class where the clone is expanded.

>.|TRBV12-3/TRBV12-4|.|TRBJ2-1
TGTGCCAGCAGTTTGAGCCCGGAGGCCCCTTCCATCTTC
CASSLSPEAPSIF
>few|TRBV21-1|.|TRBJ2-2
TGTGCCAGCAGCAAATATGCCTTCGACAGGGAAACCGGGGAGCTGTTTTTT
CASSKYAFDRETGELFF
>.|TRBV20-1|.|TRBJ1-5
TGCAGTGCTAGAGTCAGGGCAGGCTATCAGCCCCAGCATTTT
CSARVRAGYQPQHF
>.|TRBV6-2/TRBV6-3|TRBD1|TRBJ2-7
TGTGCCACCAAGGGACAGACCGCTCCCTACGAGCAGTACTTC
CATKGQTAPYEQYF
>.|TRBV15|.|TRBJ1-1
TGTGCCACCAGCAGCGAATTACCTGGGATAGGCACTGAAGCTTTCTTT
CATSSELPGIGTEAFF
>many|TRBV10-3|.|TRBJ1-2
TGTGCCATCAGGCCCCCCGGGGGGCGAAATTATGGCTACACCTTC
CAIRPPGGRNYGYTF
>.|TRBV6-2/TRBV6-3|.|TRBJ2-5
TGTGCCAGCAGGCTGGACGTCCAAGAGACCCAGTACTTC
CASRLDVQETQYF
>.|TRBV5-1|.|TRBJ1-1
TGCGCCAGCAGCCAAACCGGTCCCCCCAACGGTGAAGCTTTCTTT
CASSQTGPPNGEAFF
>few|TRBV25-1|.|TRBJ1-2
TGTGCCAGCAGTGGACCAGGAACCGTCAACTATGGCTACACCTTC
CASSGPGTVNYGYTF
>.|TRBV3-1|.|TRBJ1-6
TGTGCCAGCAGCCAAGATCCACAGGCCGGGATGGCCCTCCACTTT
CASSQDPQAGMALHF
>few|TRBV5-1|.|TRBJ2-5
TGCGCCAGCAGCTTGAGCGGGCGGGGAGAGACCCAGTACTTC
CASSLSGRGETQYF
>.|TRBV20-1|.|TRBJ2-1
TGCAGTGCTGTCAAAGGCAGCAATGAGCAGTTCTTC
CSAVKGSNEQFF
>many|TRBV4-2|.|TRBJ1-2
TGTGCCAGCAGCCAAGGATCAGAGGCATCGTCGTTTTATGGCTACACCTTC
CASSQGSEASSFYGYTF